Shown below are 12 T cell receptor beta chains from a single sample sequenced in a study of vaccination and CD4 T cells after COVID-19. These receptors' antigens are unknown. Sequencing of the DNA from cultured CD4+ T cells was carried out with the Oncomine TCR Beta short-read assay. TCRdb used MiXCR to reprocess the PCR reads, holding one entry per CDR3 protein. The table has 20,000 to 25,000 distinct CDR3 sequences, under 40% seen once; the top ten hold around 8.6%. Documented time point: late sampling 161 to 241 days after vaccination in three convalescent patients. Treatment denoted: approximately nine-day PBMC culture with coronavirus spike peptide pools or control peptides (ViraFEST assay). Sequencing was performed on CD4+ T cells from blood, cultured in vitro, taken about 7 months after SARS-CoV-2 vaccination. These receptors were collected from a human donor who had recovered from COVID-19.

This clonotype was seen a few times. This chain connects TRBV7-2 to TRBJ1-5; maybe TRBD1 (5 bases). Germline V lookup: CDR1 SGHTA, CDR2 FQGNSA. V was pared by 6 bases and J by 4 bases, with 13 bases between. The CDR3 runs to 14 residues. The CDR3 bases are TGTGCCAGCAGACCTGACAGATCTAATCAGCCCCAGCATTTT. Translating it yields CASRPDRSNQPQHF.

The genes are TRBV20-1 and TRBJ1-2; 7 nucleotides match TRBD1. Germline CDR1 and CDR2: DFQATT and SNEGSKA (reference sequence). The CDR3 has 13 residues. J was trimmed by 5 bases and V by 6 bases; bases with no gene match: 9. The CDR3 coding sequence is TGCAGTGCAACAGGGGCCCGCGGTTATGGCTACACCTTC. Protein sequence: CSATGARGYGYTF.

This clonotype was seen more than once but under ten times. The V gene is TRBV6-1, the J gene TRBJ2-7, with TRBD2 identical over 7 bases. V lost 6 bases, J lost 1 base, and 6 bases stayed unmatched. The CDR3 sequence is 14 residues long. The V gene's germline CDR1 is MNHNS and CDR2 SASEGT. The CDR3 DNA is TGTGCCAGCAGAGCACTAGCGTATTCCTACGAGCAGTACTTC. Encoded protein: CASRALAYSYEQYF.

This clonotype was seen more than once but under ten times. The CDR3 is CSARDLEYEQYF. CDR3 bases: TGCAGTGCTAGAGATCTGGAGTACGAGCAGTACTTC. This chain connects TRBV20-1 to TRBJ2-7; D is uncertain. Trimming removed 0 bases from V and 4 bases from J, with 7 bases in between. The CDR3 sequence is 12 residues long. Germline assignment: CDR1 DFQATT and CDR2 SNEGSKA (reference sequence).

The chain combines TRBV6-2 or TRBV6-3 with TRBJ2-1; D remains unclear. The germline V and J ends were trimmed by 6 bases and 0 bases, with 9 bases remaining between them. Per germline, CDR1 MNHEY and CDR2 SVGEGT. The CDR3 sequence is 14 residues long. CDR3: CASRWDSSYNEQFF. The CDR3 nucleotides read TGTGCCAGCAGATGGGATAGCTCCTACAATGAGCAGTTCTTC.

The chain employs TRBV20-1 and TRBJ2-1; D gene uncertain. This CDR3 has 11 amino acids. The germline CDR1 and CDR2 sequences are DFQATT and SNEGSKA (reference sequence). Deletions cut 6 bases from V and 9 bases from J, with 12 bases between. The CDR3 nucleotides read TGCAGTGCAACTAACGTACCTGAGCAGTTCTTC. This sequence encodes CSATNVPEQFF.

The chain recombines TRBV20-1 with TRBJ2-6; TRBD2 might be the D (5 bases). Trimming removed 6 bases from V and 1 base from J, with 19 bases in between. The length of the CDR3 is 17 residues. Germline-derived CDR1 and CDR2 are DFQATT and SNEGSKA (reference sequence). CDR3 sequence reads: CSAPIISGESGANVLTF. For the CDR3, the DNA is TGCAGTGCCCCAATTATAAGCGGAGAGTCTGGGGCCAACGTCCTGACTTTC.

The chain couples TRBV7-2 to TRBJ2-7, with a weak D call TRBD2 (6 bases). Trimming shortened V by 8 bases and J by 3 bases, and 14 bases separated the two germline ends. Germline assignment: CDR1 SGHTA and CDR2 FQGNSA. The CDR3 has 13 residues. The CDR3 DNA is TGTGCCAGCGGAGGGATGGGGCTCTACGAGCAGTACTTC. It specifies CASGGMGLYEQYF.

This clonotype was observed a few times. J is TRBJ1-1 and V is TRBV29-1, with D possibly matching TRBD1 (5 bases). Trimming cost V 4 bases and J 0 bases, with 15 bases left between them. The CDR3 is 15 amino acids. Germline assignment: CDR1 SQVTM and CDR2 ANQGSEA. The CDR3 here is CSVVWQGWVNTEAFF. CDR3 DNA: TGCAGCGTTGTATGGCAGGGATGGGTGAACACTGAAGCTTTCTTT.

V usage is TRBV15 and J usage is TRBJ2-7, with 10 bases lining up with TRBD2. Trimming at V came to 1 base and at J to 6 bases, leaving 6 bases not matched to a gene. This CDR3 has 15 residues. Germline V gene data show CDR1 as LNHNV and CDR2 as YYDKDF (reference sequence). This CDR3 reads CATSRAVSGRTEQYF. The CDR3 DNA follows: TGTGCCACCAGCAGAGCGGTTAGCGGGAGGACCGAGCAGTACTTC. Supplemented by reference TRBV15 and TRBJ2-7, the full variable domain reads DAMVIQNPRYQVTQFGKPVTLSCSQTLNHNVMYWYQQKSSQAPKLLFHYYDKDFNNEADTPDNFQSRRPNTSFCFLDIRSPGLGDTAMYLCATSRAVSGRTEQYFGPGTRLTVT.

CDR3 region: CASRAGQGARETQYF. Written as DNA, the CDR3 is TGCGCCAGCAGAGCTGGACAGGGGGCGCGGGAGACCCAGTACTTC. The chain is built from TRBV10-1 and TRBJ2-5, with 11 bases aligning to TRBD1. CDR1 is WNHNN, CDR2 SYGVQD, per germline (reference sequence). The V segment lost 6 bases and the J segment 5 bases; nucleotides outside the gene matches: 8. The CDR3 runs to 15 residues.

This chain uses TRBV10-1 with TRBJ2-7, with TRBD1 matching over 8 bases. V shed 3 bases and J 2 bases; nucleotides not matched to a gene: 3. The CDR3 is 14 amino acids. CDR1 is WNHNN and CDR2 is SYGVQD in the germline V gene (reference sequence). CDR3: CASSDRTGPYEQYF. CDR3 DNA sequence: TGCGCCAGCAGTGATAGGACAGGGCCCTACGAGCAGTACTTC.